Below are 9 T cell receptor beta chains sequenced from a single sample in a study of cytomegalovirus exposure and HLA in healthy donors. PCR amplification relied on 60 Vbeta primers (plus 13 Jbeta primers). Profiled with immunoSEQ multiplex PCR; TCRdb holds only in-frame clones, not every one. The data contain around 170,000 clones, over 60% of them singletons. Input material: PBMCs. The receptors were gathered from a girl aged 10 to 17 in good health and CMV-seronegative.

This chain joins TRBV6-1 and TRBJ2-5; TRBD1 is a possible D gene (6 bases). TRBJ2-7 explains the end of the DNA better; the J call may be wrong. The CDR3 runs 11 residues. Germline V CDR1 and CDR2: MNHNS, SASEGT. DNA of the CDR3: TGTGCCAGCAGCAGGGGTTACGAGCAGTACTTC. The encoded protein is CASSRGYEQYF.

Here the CDR3 reads CASSSTRAGGHRYF. Written as DNA, the CDR3 is TGCGCCAGCAGCTCCACCAGGGCGGGGGGGCATCGGTACTTC. V gene TRBV5-1 combines with J gene TRBJ2-5, with 9 bases matching TRBD2. J lost 13 bases, V lost 3 bases, and 13 bases had no gene match. The CDR3 length is 14 residues. Germline values: CDR1 SGHRS, CDR2 YFSETQ. Complete variable domain (other parts from reference TRBV5-1 and TRBJ2-5): KAGVTQTPRYLIKTRGQQVTLSCSPISGHRSVSWYQQTPGQGLQFLFEYFSETQRNKGNFPGRFSGRQFSNSRSEMNVSTLELGDSALYLCASSSTRAGGHRYFGPGTRLLVL.

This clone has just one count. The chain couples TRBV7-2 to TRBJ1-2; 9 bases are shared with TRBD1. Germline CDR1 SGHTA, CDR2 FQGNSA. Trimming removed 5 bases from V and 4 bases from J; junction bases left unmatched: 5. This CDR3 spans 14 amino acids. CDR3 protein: CASSPTGGVYGYTF. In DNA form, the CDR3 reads TGTGCCAGCAGCCCGACAGGGGGGGTCTATGGCTACACCTTC.

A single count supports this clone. CDR3 protein: CASIPGGTYGYTF. CDR3 DNA: TGTGCCAGCATTCCAGGGGGCACGTATGGCTACACCTTC. This chain links TRBV16 with TRBJ1-2; 8 nucleotides line up with TRBD1. There are 13 residues in the CDR3. Germline V gene lookup returns CDR1 KGHSY and CDR2 FQNENV. With V trimmed by 7 bases and J by 5 bases, 6 bases remained unmatched.

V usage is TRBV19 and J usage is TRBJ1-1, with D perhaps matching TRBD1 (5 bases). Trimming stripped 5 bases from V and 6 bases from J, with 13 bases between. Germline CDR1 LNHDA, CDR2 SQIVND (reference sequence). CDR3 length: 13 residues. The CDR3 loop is CASSPSGIAEAFF. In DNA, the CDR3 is TGTGCCAGTAGTCCGTCAGGGATTGCTGAAGCTTTCTTT.

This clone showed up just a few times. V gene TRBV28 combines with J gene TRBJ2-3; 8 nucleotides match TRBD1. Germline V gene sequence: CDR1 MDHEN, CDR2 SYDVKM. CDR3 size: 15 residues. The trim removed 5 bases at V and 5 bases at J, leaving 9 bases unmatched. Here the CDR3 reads CASSLGQGNVDTQYF. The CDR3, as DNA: TGTGCCAGCAGTCTAGGACAGGGAAACGTAGATACGCAGTATTTT. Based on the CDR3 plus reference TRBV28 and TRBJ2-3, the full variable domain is DVKVTQSSRYLVKRTGEKVFLECVQDMDHENMFWYRQDPGLGLRLIYFSYDVKMKEKGDIPEGYSVSREKKERFSLILESASTNQTSMYLCASSLGQGNVDTQYFGPGTRLTVL.

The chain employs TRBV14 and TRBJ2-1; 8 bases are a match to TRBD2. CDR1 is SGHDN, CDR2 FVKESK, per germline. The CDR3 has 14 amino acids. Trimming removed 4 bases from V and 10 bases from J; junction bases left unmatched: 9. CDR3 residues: CASSLLGGAGEQFF. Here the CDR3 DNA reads TGTGCCAGCAGCCTCCTCGGGGGGGCGGGGGAGCAGTTCTTC.

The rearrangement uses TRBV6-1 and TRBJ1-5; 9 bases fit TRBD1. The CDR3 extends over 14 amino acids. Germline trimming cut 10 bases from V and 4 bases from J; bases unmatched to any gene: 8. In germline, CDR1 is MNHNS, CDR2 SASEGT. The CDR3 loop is CATTTDRGNQPQHF. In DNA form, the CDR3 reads TGTGCCACGACAACGGACAGGGGAAATCAGCCCCAGCATTTT.

The CDR3 here is CASSASRSGQETQYF. For the CDR3, the DNA is TGTGCCAGCAGCGCATCTAGAAGCGGCCAAGAGACCCAGTACTTC. The V and J genes are TRBV5-4 and TRBJ2-5, with D perhaps TRBD2 (5 bases). Germline loops: CDR1 SGHNT, CDR2 YYREEE (reference sequence). The CDR3 is 15 residues long. V shed 4 bases and J shed 1 base, with 14 bases lying between them.